This TCR beta chain appears in the sequencing data of a study of read filtering for tumor transcriptome and immune sequencing (TCRdb year 2020). Background on the whole study: The cohort was composed of approximately 16 male and some 15 female patients, with a mean age of roughly 70 years and an age range of about 45 to 90. Under revised international staging, roughly 8 patients fell into R-ISS I, some 15 into R-ISS II and about 7 into R-ISS III. After DNase treatment, whole-transcriptome libraries were prepared using the TruSeq RNA Access Library Prep Kit. TCR-region mapped reads per sample ranged from about 3.5 to 10.27 million with IR-seq versus only roughly 75 to 1273 with RNA-seq. TCR repertoires obtained by targeted immune repertoire sequencing and by bulk whole-transcriptome sequencing performed on the same bone marrow samples were compared. One main goal was a read-filtering strategy for immune repertoire data, in particular deciding whether clonotypes backed by only one read should be removed. The full study reports these points: The correlation between IR-seq and RNA-seq shared clonotype proportions rose when single-read clonotypes were removed. In IR-seq, single-read clonotypes were roughly 84% of clonotypes but roughly 3.2% of total reads; in RNA-seq they were roughly 72% of clonotypes and roughly 45% of reads. The sorted CD138-negative fraction was composed of a mixed bone marrow immune population rather than of purified T cells. IR-seq captured clonotypes at much higher depth and more reliably than RNA-seq, and smaller IR-seq throughput sufficed to identify most shared clonotypes.

On this clonotype itself: The antigen this receptor binds is unknown. This probably arose from a read error, given a far larger clone one base away.

TCR libraries were constructed from approximately 360 ng RNA using the Immunoverse kit, and molecular barcoded adaptors covering alpha/delta and beta/gamma chains were employed. The same RNA used for transcriptome sequencing was used for TCR library preparation. Sequencing of the TCR libraries was done on an Illumina HiSeq 4000 with 2 x 150 cycles. The original pipeline was this. TCR reads were aligned to human V, D, J and C references and assembled into CDR3 clonotypes with MiXCR, including quality filtering and error correction. The tcR package in R was used for analysis of clonotype counts and gene usage diversity. Raw mapping reads were checked after the RNA-seq reads had been mapped by STAR aligner version 2.5.3a onto the human GRCh37 genome. To test how sequencing depth affected the clonotypes detected, IR-seq fastq files were randomly downsampled with Seqtk 1.3. Clones were called with MiXCR by TCRdb after fastp trimmed the public reads at Q25, and only in-frame beta chains were retained. Entries are consolidated by CDR3 protein sequence, retaining the most common genes and DNA. In this record, the V and J calls reflect TCRdb's handling and not the investigators' own analysis. A total of over 25,000 distinct CDR3 sequences appear in this sample, under 15% of them only once. About two fifths of the sample lies in the top ten.

Bone marrow was sampled from every patient at the time of active disease. Ficoll-Hypaque density gradient centrifugation was used to isolate the bone marrow mononuclear cells. Myeloma plasma cells were removed and CD138-negative cells were obtained by negative selection following labeling with CD138 magnetic microbeads on a MACS separator. The purity of the isolated cells was checked by flow cytometry with CD138 antibodies on an Attune NxT. Total RNA was extracted using TRIzol reagent and was quantified on a NanoDrop spectrophotometer. Paired RNA-seq and IR-seq were performed on each patient's CD138-negative bone marrow sample. The germline V gene yields SGHVS for CDR1 and FNYEAQ for CDR2. From the cysteine up to the phenylalanine, the CDR3 has a length of 13 residues. Just the 39-base CDR3 DNA is kept, in frame starting at base 1.

This clonotype was sampled from a donor at least 40 years old with multiple myeloma. Sequences were obtained from a population of CD138-negative cells sorted from bone marrow. Reading the label with the study, this specimen's cell subset or site is: bone marrow mononuclear cells depleted of CD138+ plasma/myeloma cells by negative magnetic selection. The sequence joins TRBV7-6 to TRBJ1-4; no D segment can be confidently identified. The sequenced DNA is TGTGCCGGCAGCTTAGATGTAGCCGAAAAACTGTTTTTT. Translated, this is CAGSLDVAEKLFF.